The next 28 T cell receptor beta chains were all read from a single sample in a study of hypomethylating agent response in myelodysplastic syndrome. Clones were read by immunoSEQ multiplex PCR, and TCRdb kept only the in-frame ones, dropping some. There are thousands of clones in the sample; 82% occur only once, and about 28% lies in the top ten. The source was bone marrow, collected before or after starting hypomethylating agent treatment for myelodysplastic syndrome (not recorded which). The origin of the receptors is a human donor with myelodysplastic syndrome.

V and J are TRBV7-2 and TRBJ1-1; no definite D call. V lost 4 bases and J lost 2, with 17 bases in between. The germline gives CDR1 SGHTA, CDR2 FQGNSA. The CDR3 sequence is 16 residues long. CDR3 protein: CASSSKSETINTEAFF. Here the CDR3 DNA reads TGTGCCAGCAGCTCAAAATCGGAGACAATTAACACTGAAGCTTTCTTT.

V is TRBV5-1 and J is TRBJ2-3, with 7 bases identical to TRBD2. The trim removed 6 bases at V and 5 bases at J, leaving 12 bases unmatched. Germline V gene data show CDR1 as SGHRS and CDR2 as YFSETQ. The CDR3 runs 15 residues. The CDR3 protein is CASTRRAGEEDTQYF. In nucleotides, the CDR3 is TGCGCCAGCACCCGGAGGGCGGGGGAGGAAGATACGCAGTATTTT.

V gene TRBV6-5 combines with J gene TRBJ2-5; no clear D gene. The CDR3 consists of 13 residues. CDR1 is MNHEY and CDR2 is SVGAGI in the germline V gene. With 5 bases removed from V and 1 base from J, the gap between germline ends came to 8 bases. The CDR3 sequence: CASSQSRQETQYF. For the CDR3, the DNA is TGTGCCAGCAGTCAAAGCCGCCAAGAGACCCAGTACTTC.

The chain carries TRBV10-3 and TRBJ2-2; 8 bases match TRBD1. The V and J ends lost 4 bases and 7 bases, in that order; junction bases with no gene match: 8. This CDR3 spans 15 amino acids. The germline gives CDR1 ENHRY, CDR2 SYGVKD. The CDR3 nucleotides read TGTGCCATCAGTGGCACGGGACAGGCGAACGGGGAGCTGTTTTTT. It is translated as CAISGTGQANGELFF.

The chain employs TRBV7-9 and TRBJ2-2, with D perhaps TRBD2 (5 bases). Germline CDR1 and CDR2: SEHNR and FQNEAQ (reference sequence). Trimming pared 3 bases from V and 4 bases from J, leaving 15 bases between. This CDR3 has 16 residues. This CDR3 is CASSLYGEFPTGELFF. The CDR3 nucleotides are TGTGCCAGCAGCTTGTACGGGGAGTTCCCCACCGGGGAGCTGTTTTTT. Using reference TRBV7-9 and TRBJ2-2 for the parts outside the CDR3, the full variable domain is DTGVSQNPRHKITKRGQNVTFRCDPISEHNRLYWYRQTLGQGPEFLTYFQNEAQLEKSRLLSDRFSAERPKGSFSTLEIQRTEQGDSAMYLCASSLYGEFPTGELFFGEGSRLTVL.

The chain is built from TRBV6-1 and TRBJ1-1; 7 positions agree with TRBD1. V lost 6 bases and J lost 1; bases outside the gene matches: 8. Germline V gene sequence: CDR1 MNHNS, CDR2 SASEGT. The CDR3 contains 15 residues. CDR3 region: CASSLPGGQNTEAFF. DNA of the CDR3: TGTGCCAGCAGCCTCCCAGGGGGGCAGAACACTGAAGCTTTCTTT.

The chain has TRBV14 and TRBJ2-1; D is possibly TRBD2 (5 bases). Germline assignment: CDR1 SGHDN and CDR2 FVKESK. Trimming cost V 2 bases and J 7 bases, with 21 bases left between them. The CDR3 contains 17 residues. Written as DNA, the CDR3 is TGTGCCAGCAGCCAACCCCGAGGGCAGGACCAACCAAATGAGCAGTTCTTC. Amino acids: CASSQPRGQDQPNEQFF.

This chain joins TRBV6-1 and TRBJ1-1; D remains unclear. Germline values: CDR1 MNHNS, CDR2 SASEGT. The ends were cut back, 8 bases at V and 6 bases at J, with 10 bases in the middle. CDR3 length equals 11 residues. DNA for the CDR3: TGTGCCAGCCGAGGAATGGCTGAAGCTTTCTTT. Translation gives CASRGMAEAFF.

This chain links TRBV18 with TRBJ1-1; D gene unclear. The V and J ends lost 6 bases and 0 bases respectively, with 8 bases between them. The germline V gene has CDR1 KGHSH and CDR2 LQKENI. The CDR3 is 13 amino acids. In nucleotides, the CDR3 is TGTGCCAGCTCTCTAGGCATGAACACTGAAGCTTTCTTT. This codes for CASSLGMNTEAFF.

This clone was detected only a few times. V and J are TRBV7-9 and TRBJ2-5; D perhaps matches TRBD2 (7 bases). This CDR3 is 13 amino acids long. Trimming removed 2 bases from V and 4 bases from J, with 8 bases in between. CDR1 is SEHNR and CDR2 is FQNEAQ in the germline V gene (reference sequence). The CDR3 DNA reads TGTGCCAGCAGCTTAAGGGGGGGAGAGACCCAGTACTTC. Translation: CASSLRGGETQYF.

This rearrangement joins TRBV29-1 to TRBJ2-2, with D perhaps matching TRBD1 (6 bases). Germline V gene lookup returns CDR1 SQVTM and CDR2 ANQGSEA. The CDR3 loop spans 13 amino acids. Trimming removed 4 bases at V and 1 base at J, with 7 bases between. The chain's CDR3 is CSVARGNTGELFF. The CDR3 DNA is TGCAGCGTTGCCAGGGGGAACACCGGGGAGCTGTTTTTT.

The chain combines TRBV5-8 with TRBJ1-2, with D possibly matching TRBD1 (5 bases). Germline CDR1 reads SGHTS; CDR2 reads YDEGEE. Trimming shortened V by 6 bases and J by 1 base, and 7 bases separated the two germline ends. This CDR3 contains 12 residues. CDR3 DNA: TGTGCCAGCAAGGACAATAACTATGGCTACACCTTC. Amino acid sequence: CASKDNNYGYTF.

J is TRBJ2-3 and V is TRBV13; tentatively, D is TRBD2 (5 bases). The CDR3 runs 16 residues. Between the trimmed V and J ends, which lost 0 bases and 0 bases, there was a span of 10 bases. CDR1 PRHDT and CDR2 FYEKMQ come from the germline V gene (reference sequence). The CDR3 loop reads CASSLGTKTSTDTQYF. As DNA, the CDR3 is TGTGCCAGCAGCTTAGGGACTAAGACTAGCACAGATACGCAGTATTTT.

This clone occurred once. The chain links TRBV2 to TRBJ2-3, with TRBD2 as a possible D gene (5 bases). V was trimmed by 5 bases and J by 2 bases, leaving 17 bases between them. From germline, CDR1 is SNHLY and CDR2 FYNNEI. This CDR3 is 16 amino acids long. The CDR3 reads CASSPGSGAYTDTQYF. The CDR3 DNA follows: TGTGCCAGCAGTCCCGGAAGCGGAGCTTACACAGATACGCAGTATTTT.

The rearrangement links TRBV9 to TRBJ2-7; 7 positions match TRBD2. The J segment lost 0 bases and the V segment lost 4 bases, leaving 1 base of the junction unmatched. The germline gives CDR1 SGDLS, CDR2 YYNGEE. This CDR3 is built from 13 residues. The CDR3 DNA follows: TGTGCCAGCAGCCGGGACTACTCCTACGAGCAGTACTTC. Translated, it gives CASSRDYSYEQYF. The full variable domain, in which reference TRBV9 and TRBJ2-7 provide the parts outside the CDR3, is DSGVTQTPKHLITATGQRVTLRCSPRSGDLSVYWYQQSLDQGLQFLIQYYNGEERAKGNILERFSAQQFPDLHSELNLSSLELGDSALYFCASSRDYSYEQYFGPGTRLTVT.

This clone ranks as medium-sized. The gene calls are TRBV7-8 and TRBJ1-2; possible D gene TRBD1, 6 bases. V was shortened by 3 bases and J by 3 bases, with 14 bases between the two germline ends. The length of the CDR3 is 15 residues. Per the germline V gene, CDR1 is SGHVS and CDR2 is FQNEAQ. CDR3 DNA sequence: TGTGCCAGCAGCTTGGATACAGGGACCCACTATGGCTACACCTTC. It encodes CASSLDTGTHYGYTF.

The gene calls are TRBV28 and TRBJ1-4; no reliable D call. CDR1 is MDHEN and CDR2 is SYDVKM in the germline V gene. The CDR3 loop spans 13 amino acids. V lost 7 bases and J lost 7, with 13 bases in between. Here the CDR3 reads CASNPGVGEKLFF. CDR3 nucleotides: TGTGCCAGCAATCCGGGAGTTGGTGAAAAACTGTTTTTT.

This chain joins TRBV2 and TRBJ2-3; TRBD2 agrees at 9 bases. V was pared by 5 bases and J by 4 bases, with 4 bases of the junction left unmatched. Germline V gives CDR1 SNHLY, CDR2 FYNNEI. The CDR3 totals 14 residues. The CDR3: CASSWGLAADTQYF. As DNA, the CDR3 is TGTGCCAGCAGTTGGGGACTAGCCGCAGATACGCAGTATTTT.

The CDR3 spells CASSWGGRVERNEQFF. In DNA form, the CDR3 reads TGCGCCAGCAGCTGGGGCGGCAGGGTCGAGAGGAATGAGCAGTTCTTC. V and J are TRBV5-1 and TRBJ2-1; TRBD1 is a possible D gene (5 bases). The CDR3 is made up of 16 amino acids. The germline V gene encodes CDR1 SGHRS and CDR2 YFSETQ. The ends were cut back, 3 bases at V and 7 bases at J, with 20 bases in the middle.

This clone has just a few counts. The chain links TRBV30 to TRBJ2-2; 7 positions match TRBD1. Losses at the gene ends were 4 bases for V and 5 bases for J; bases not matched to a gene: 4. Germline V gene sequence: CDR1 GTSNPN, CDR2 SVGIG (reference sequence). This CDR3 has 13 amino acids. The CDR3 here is CAWITGETGELFF. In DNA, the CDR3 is TGTGCCTGGATTACAGGGGAAACCGGGGAGCTGTTTTTT. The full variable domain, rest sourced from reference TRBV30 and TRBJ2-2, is SQTIHQWPATLVQPVGSPLSLECTVEGTSNPNLYWYRQAAGRGLQLLFYSVGIGQISSEVPQNLSASRPQDRQFILSSKKLLLSDSGFYLCAWITGETGELFFGEGSRLTVL.

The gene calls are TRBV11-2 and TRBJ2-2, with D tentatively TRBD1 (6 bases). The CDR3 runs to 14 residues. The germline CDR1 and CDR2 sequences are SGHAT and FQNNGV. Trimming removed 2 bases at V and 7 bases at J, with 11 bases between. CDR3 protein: CASSLWGLGGELFF. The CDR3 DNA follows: TGTGCCAGCAGCTTATGGGGGCTCGGCGGGGAGCTGTTTTTT.

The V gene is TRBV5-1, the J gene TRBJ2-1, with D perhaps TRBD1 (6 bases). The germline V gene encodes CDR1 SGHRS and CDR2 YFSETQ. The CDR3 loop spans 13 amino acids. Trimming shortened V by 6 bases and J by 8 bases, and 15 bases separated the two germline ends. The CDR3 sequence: CASTAGQIDEQFF. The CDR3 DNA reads TGCGCCAGCACCGCCGGACAGATCGATGAGCAGTTCTTC. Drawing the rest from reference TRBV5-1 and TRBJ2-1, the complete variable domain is KAGVTQTPRYLIKTRGQQVTLSCSPISGHRSVSWYQQTPGQGLQFLFEYFSETQRNKGNFPGRFSGRQFSNSRSEMNVSTLELGDSALYLCASTAGQIDEQFFGPGTRLTVL.

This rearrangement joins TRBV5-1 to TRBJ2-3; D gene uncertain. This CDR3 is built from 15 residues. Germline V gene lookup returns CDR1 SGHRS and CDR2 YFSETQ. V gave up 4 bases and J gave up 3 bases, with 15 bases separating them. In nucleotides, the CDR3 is TGCGCCAGCAGCCCTCCCAGACAAACTACAGATACGCAGTATTTT. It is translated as CASSPPRQTTDTQYF.

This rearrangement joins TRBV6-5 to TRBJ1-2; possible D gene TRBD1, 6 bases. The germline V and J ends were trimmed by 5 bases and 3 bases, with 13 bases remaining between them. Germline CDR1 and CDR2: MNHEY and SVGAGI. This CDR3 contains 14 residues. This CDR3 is CASSTAQGYYGYTF. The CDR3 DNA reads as TGTGCCAGCAGTACGGCACAGGGTTACTATGGCTACACCTTC.

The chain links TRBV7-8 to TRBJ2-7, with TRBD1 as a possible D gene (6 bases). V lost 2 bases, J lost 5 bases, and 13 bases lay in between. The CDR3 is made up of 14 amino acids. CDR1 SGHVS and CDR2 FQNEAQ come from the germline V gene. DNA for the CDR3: TGTGCCAGCAGCTTATACACAGGGTTCGACGAGCAGTACTTC. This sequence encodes CASSLYTGFDEQYF.

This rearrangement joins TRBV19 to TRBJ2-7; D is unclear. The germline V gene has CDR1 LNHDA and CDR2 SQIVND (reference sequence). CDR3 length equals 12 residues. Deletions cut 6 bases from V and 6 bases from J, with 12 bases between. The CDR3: CASSLDRIEQYF. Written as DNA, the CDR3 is TGTGCCAGTAGCCTCGACCGGATCGAGCAGTACTTC.

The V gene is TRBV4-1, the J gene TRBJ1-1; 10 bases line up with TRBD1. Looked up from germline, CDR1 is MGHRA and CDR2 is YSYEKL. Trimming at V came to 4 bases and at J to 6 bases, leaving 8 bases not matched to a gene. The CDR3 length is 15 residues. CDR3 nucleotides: TGCGCCAGCAGCCGCACGGGACAGGGGCGCGCTGAAGCTTTCTTT. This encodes CASSRTGQGRAEAFF.

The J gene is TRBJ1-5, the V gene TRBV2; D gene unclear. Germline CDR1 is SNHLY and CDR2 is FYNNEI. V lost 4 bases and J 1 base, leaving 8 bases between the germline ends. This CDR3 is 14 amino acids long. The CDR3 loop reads CASSAFVSNQPQHF. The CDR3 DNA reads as TGTGCCAGCAGTGCATTTGTCAGCAATCAGCCCCAGCATTTT.